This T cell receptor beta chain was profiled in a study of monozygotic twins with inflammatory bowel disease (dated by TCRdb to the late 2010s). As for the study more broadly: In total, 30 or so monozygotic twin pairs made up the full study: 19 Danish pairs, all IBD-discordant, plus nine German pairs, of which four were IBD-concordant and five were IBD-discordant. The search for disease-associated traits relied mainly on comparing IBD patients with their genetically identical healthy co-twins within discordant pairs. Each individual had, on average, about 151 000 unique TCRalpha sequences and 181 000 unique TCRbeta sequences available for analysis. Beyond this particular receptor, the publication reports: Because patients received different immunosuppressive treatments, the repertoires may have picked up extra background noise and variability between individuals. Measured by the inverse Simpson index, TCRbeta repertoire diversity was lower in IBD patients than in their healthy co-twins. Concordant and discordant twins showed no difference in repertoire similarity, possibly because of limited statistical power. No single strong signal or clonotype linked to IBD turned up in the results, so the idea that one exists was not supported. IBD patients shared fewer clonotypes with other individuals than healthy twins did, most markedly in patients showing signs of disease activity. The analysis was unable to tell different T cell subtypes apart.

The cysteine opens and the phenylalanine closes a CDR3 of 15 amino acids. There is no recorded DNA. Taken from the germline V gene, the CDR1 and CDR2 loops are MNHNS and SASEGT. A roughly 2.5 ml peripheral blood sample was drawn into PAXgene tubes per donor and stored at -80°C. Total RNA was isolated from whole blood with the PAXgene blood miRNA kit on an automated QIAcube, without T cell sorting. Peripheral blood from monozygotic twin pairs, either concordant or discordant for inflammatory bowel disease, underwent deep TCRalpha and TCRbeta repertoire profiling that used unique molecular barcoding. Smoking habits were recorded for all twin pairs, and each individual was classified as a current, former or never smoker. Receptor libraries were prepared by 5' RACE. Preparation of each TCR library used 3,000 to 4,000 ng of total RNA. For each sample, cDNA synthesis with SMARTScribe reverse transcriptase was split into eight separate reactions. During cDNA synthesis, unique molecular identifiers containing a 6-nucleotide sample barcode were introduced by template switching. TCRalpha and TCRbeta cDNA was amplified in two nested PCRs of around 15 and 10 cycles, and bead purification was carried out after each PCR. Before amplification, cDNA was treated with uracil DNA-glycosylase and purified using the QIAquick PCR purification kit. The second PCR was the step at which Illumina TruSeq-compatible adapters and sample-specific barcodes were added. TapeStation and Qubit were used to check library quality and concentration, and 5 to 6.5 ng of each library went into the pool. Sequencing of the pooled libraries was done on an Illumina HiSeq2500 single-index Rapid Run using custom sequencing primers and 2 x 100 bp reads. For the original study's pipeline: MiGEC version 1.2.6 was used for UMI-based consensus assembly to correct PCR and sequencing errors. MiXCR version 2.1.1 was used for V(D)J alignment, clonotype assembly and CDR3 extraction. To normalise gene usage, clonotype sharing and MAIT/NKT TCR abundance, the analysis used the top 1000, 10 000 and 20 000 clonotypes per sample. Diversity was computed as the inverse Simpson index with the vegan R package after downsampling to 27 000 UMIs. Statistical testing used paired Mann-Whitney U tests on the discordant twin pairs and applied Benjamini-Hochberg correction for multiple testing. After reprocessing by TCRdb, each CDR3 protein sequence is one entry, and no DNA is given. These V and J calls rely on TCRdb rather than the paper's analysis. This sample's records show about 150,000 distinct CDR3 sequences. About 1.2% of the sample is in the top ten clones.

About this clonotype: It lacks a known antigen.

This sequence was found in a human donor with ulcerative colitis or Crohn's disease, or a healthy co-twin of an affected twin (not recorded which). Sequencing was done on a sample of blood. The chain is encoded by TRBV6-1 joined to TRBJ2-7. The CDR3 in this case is CASSRTGLNSYEQYF.